This T cell receptor beta chain is drawn from a study of blood T cell repertoires in COVID-19. The V gene lost 6 bases and the J gene lost 2 bases, with 8 bases spanning the gap. Germline loops: CDR1 SQVTM, CDR2 ANQGSEA. This CDR3 has 12 amino acids. All enrollees were roughly 18 to 100 years old and from fewer than 25 US areas. Libraries were prepared by immunoSEQ multiplex PCR; TCRdb keeps only in-frame clonotypes and omits some of them. Of approximately 300,000 clones listed, nearly 90% are singletons. This receptor was obtained from a woman in her 30s who had recovered from COVID-19. The chain couples TRBV29-1 to TRBJ1-5; D not resolved. The source material was PBMCs or T cells enriched from blood (not recorded which). The CDR3 nucleotides read TGCAGCGTCGCAGTCGGCAATCAGCCCCAGCATTTT. Protein sequence: CSVAVGNQPQHF.